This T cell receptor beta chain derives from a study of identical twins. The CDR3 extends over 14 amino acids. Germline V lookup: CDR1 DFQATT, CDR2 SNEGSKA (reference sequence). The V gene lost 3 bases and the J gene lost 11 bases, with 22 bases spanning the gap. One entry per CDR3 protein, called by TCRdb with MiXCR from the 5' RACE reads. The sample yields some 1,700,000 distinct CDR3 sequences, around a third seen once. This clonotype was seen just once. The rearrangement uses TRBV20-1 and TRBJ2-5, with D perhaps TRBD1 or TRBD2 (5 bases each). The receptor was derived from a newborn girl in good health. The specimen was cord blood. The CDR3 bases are TGCAGTGCTAGGGAGAGGGGATGGTACAATGAGCAGTACTTC. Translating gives CSARERGWYNEQYF.